This TCR beta chain was profiled in a study of regulatory T cells in long-lasting Graves disease. Overall study findings and caveats: Relative to newly diagnosed Graves' patients, persistent ones had lower TCR diversity.

Time point here: persistent/refractory GD, antithyroid drugs over 5 years with positive TRAb. Preparation of the TCR library used RNA extracted from PBMCs. There are many counts of this clonotype. The antigen is undetermined. The CDR3 spans 14 residues. V was clipped by 6 bases and J by 8 bases; unmatched bases: 6. For TCR beta, libraries came from iRepertoire HTBI primers and Arm-PCR of CDR3 regions. Each CDR3 protein is one row after TCRdb ran MiXCR on the multiplex PCR reads. Seen here are more than 650,000 distinct CDR3 sequences, about 32% observed once, and the top ten hold about two fifths. Sequencing was performed on peripheral blood mononuclear cells (PBMCs), taken when the disease was refractory, from a patient treated with antithyroid drugs. The rearrangement joins TRBV12-3 or TRBV12-4 to TRBJ1-4; 10 bases match TRBD1. This clonotype originated in a female donor with Graves disease. DNA of the CDR3: TGTGCCAGCAGACCCGGGACAGGGGAAGAAAAACTGTTTTTT. Residues: CASRPGTGEEKLFF.